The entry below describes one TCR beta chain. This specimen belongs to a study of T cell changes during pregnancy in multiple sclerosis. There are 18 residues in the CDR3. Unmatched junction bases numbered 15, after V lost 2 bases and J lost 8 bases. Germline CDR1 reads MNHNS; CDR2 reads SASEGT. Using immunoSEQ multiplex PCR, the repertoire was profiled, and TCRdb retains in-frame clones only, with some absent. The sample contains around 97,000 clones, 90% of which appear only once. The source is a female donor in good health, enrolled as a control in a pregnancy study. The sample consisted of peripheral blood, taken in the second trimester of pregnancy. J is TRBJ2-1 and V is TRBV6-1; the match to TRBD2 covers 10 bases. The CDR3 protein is CASSEILAGVYYSDEQFF. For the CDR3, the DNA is TGTGCCAGCAGTGAAATCCTAGCGGGAGTGTATTATAGCGATGAGCAGTTCTTC.